The 2 T cell receptor beta chains given below trace back to one sample, sequenced in a study of CD8 T cells in ankylosing spondylitis. TCRdb fed the 5' RACE reads into MiXCR, producing one record per CDR3 protein. The sample yields 25,000 or so distinct CDR3 sequences, 7.9% seen once. The sample was blood. These receptors all stem from a male donor with ankylosing spondylitis or in good health (not recorded which).

This clonotype was counted a few times. The CDR3 loop reads CASSRSGQGNEQYF. CDR3 bases: TGTGCCAGCAGTCGATCCGGACAGGGAAACGAGCAGTACTTC. This chain connects TRBV12-3 or TRBV12-4 to TRBJ2-7; TRBD1 agrees at 8 bases. J was trimmed by 5 bases and V by 5 bases; bases with no gene match: 8. The CDR3 extends over 14 amino acids.

The chain links TRBV6-2 or TRBV6-3 to TRBJ2-3; no clear D. The CDR3 consists of 15 residues. V shed 1 base and J shed 0 bases, with 8 bases lying between them. CDR1 is MNHEY and CDR2 is SVGEGT in the germline V gene. The CDR3: CASSYYRSSTDTQYF. The DNA for the CDR3 is TGTGCCAGCAGTTACTATAGGTCTAGCACAGATACGCAGTATTTT.